This section outlines one T cell receptor (beta chain) sequence together with its context. Its target is unknown. Germline V CDR1 and CDR2: MNHEY, SMNVEV (reference sequence). The V end was cut by 1 base, the J end by 0 bases, with 13 bases between. The CDR3 spans 17 residues. Cultured cells yielded isolated CD4+ T cells after less than 11 days. Participants were vaccinated with two doses of either the BNT162b2 or mRNA-1273 vaccine. The data belong to a study of vaccination effects on CD4 cells after COVID-19. Study in general: In culture with around 10 IU/ml IL-2 and about 10 ug/ml peptides, PBMC were grown at 1.5 million to 2 million per well.

Using immunoSEQ multiplex PCR, the repertoire was profiled, and TCRdb retains in-frame clones only, with some absent. Here the sample spans about 73,000 clones, about 73% being singletons. Sequences were derived from CD4+ T cells from PBMCs cultured without peptide, sampled after COVID-19 vaccination. The TCR comes from a human donor who received a COVID-19 vaccine. The chain couples TRBV27 to TRBJ1-5; D gene unclear. The CDR3 sequence is CASSLFSGFDSNQPQHF. The CDR3 DNA reads TGTGCCAGCAGTTTATTTTCGGGGTTTGATAGCAATCAGCCCCAGCATTTT.